The rows below give T cell receptor beta chains drawn from one sample of a study of blood T cell repertoires in COVID-19. Sequencing used immunoSEQ multiplex PCR; TCRdb keeps in-frame clones, though not all of them. The repertoire holds roughly 200,000 clones, with approximately 87% as singletons. Sequencing was done on a sample of PBMCs or T cells enriched from blood (not recorded which). These TCRs come from a woman aged 45-59 years in a cohort exposed to, infected with or recovered from COVID-19 (not recorded which). CDR3s include the opening cysteine and the closing phenylalanine or tryptophan. Each record gives: clone size, V gene, D gene, J gene, CDR3 protein, CDR3 DNA. The D gene is left open where the match is weak. Clone size is shown for a subset of rows, as once, few, many or a class of expanded clone.

>.|TRBV3-1/TRBV3-2|TRBD1|TRBJ2-3
CASSQGQGSTDTQYF
TGTGCCAGCAGCCAAGGACAGGGAAGCACAGATACGCAGTATTTT
>.|TRBV4-3|.|TRBJ2-5
CASSQEYRVETQYF
TGCGCCAGCAGCCAAGAATACAGGGTCGAGACCCAGTACTTC
>.|TRBV12-3/TRBV12-4|.|TRBJ1-4
CASSLRNEKLFF
TGTGCCAGCAGTTTACGGAATGAAAAACTGTTTTTT
>.|TRBV27|TRBD1|TRBJ1-5
CASRSDRGNQPQHF
TGTGCCAGCAGGTCCGACAGGGGCAATCAGCCCCAGCATTTT
>.|TRBV7-2|TRBD2|TRBJ2-1
CASSPLAGSYNEQFF
TGTGCCAGCAGCCCACTAGCGGGGTCCTACAATGAGCAGTTCTTC
>once|TRBV4-3|.|TRBJ2-3
CASSPRGWDVGETQYF
TGCGCCAGCAGCCCACGAGGGTGGGATGTCGGAGAGACGCAGTATTTT
>.|TRBV18|.|TRBJ2-3
CASSPTSTDTQYF
TGTGCCAGCTCACCAACTAGCACAGATACGCAGTATTTT
>few|TRBV27|TRBD1|TRBJ2-1
CASSLSTGGNEQFF
TGTGCCAGCAGTTTGAGTACAGGGGGCAATGAGCAGTTCTTC
>.|TRBV9|.|TRBJ1-2
CASSVAPEESYGYTF
TGTGCCAGCAGCGTAGCACCTGAAGAGTCTTATGGCTACACCTTC
>.|TRBV6-4|.|TRBJ2-1
CASSDLEGGYNEQFF
TGTGCCAGCAGTGACTTGGAGGGGGGGTACAATGAGCAGTTCTTC
>once|TRBV12-5|TRBD1|TRBJ1-2
CASGLPTGADTF
TGTGCTAGTGGTTTACCGACAGGGGCCGACACCTTC
>.|TRBV7-6|.|TRBJ1-1
CASSQVVSSSTEAFF
TGTGCCAGCAGCCAGGTCGTAAGCTCGAGCACTGAAGCTTTCTTT
>.|TRBV7-2|TRBD1|TRBJ1-1
CASTQTGGMNTEAFF
TGTGCCAGCACCCAGACAGGGGGCATGAACACTGAAGCTTTCTTT
>.|TRBV30|.|TRBJ1-5
CAWSQGYRQHF
TGTGCCTGGAGTCAGGGTTACCGCCAGCATTTT
>.|TRBV6-2/TRBV6-3|.|TRBJ2-3
CASSYEEGMWSDTQYF
TGTGCCAGCAGTTACGAAGAGGGTATGTGGTCAGATACGCAGTATTTT
>.|TRBV19|.|TRBJ2-4
CASSMRGYMNIQYF
TGTGCCAGTAGTATGAGAGGTTATATGAACATTCAGTACTTC
>.|TRBV29-1|.|TRBJ2-7
CSVESTSYEQYF
TGCAGCGTTGAATCGACATCCTACGAGCAGTACTTC
>.|TRBV7-6|.|TRBJ1-6
CASSLWGAGDNSPLHF
TGTGCCAGCAGCTTGTGGGGCGCAGGGGATAATTCACCCCTCCACTTT
>.|TRBV27|TRBD1|TRBJ1-1
CASSLFAPRTGLPMNTEAFF
TGTGCCAGCAGTTTATTCGCCCCACGGACAGGGCTACCCATGAACACTGAAGCTTTCTTT
>.|TRBV29-1|.|TRBJ2-1
CSVEEAYNEQFF
TGCAGCGTTGAAGAAGCGTACAATGAGCAGTTCTTC
>.|TRBV9|TRBD2|TRBJ2-4
CASSVGLAGGKNIQYF
TGTGCCAGCAGCGTAGGGCTAGCGGGGGGAAAAAACATTCAGTACTTC
>once|TRBV7-3|.|TRBJ1-1
CASSLGTENTEAFF
TGTGCCAGCAGCTTAGGGACTGAGAACACTGAAGCTTTCTTT
>.|TRBV7-2|TRBD2|TRBJ2-2
CASSLREGSGGAKAGELFF
TGTGCCAGCAGCTTGAGAGAGGGTAGCGGGGGGGCCAAGGCCGGGGAGCTGTTTTTT
>.|TRBV5-4|.|TRBJ1-1
CASRLRQGEAFF
TGTGCCAGCAGACTCCGCCAGGGGGAAGCTTTCTTT
>.|TRBV7-2|.|TRBJ2-2
CASSLDSFNTGELFF
TGTGCCAGCAGCTTAGACAGTTTTAACACCGGGGAGCTGTTTTTT
>.|TRBV19|TRBD1|TRBJ2-1
CASSPLGQDNNEQFF
TGTGCCAGTAGTCCTTTGGGACAGGACAACAATGAGCAGTTCTTC
>.|TRBV9|TRBD2|TRBJ2-4
CASSVGPWGRGSGGGKNIQYF
TGTGCCAGCAGCGTCGGTCCCTGGGGACGAGGTAGCGGGGGGGGAAAAAACATTCAGTACTTC
>.|TRBV7-2|.|TRBJ1-1
CASSFRRGARPQHTVF
TGTGCCAGCAGCTTCCGAAGGGGCGCCCGCCCTCAGCATACCGTCTTT
>.|TRBV28|TRBD1|TRBJ1-1
CASSLNPPDRAEAFF
TGTGCCAGCAGTTTAAACCCCCCGGACAGGGCGGAAGCTTTCTTT
>.|TRBV18|.|TRBJ2-5
CASSPIPAQETQYF
TGTGCCAGCTCACCAATCCCTGCCCAGGAGACCCAGTACTTC